This T cell receptor beta chain was obtained from a study of T-cell memory formation after mild COVID-19. Using its own MiXCR run on the 5' RACE reads, TCRdb lists one record per CDR3 protein. The profile shows about 250,000 distinct CDR3 sequences, around 17% of them singletons. The sequenced material came from PBMCs or a T cell subset sorted from them (not recorded which). This receptor was taken from a man aged 18-30 years who had mild COVID-19 (a few samples of this study predate the infection). Cell type and time point are not known.

The CDR3 region has the DNA TGCGCCAGCAGCTTCTGGCAGGGGTTCGCTGAAGCTTTCTTT. Its protein product is CASSFWQGFAEAFF. This sequence joins TRBV5-1 and TRBJ1-1, with TRBD1 as a possible D gene (6 bases). V dropped 2 bases and J dropped 6 bases, with 14 bases sitting between them. The CDR3 is 14 amino acids. Germline V gene sequence: CDR1 SGHRS, CDR2 YFSETQ.